The rows below give T cell receptor beta chains drawn from one sample of a study of blood T cell repertoires in COVID-19. Generated by immunoSEQ multiplex PCR, the TCRdb table keeps only in-frame clones and is missing some. The table lists 80,000 to 95,000 clones, approximately 80% of them singletons, with approximately 40% in the top ten. Input material: peripheral blood. The receptors were sampled from an elderly man with acute or convalescent COVID-19. Both conserved end residues are part of each CDR3. A D gene is named only where the DNA matches it firmly. Clone size is stated in some rows and not others, as once, few, many or a class when expanded.

d_gene,j_gene,abundance,v_gene,CDR3nt,CDR3aa
TRBD1,TRBJ1-2,-,TRBV6-5,TGTGCCAGCAGTTACGCTGACAGGGCGCATGGCTACACCTTC,CASSYADRAHGYTF
-,TRBJ2-6,-,TRBV2,TGTGCCAGCAGTCAGGGATTTGGGGCCAACGTCCTGACTTTC,CASSQGFGANVLTF
-,TRBJ2-4,once,TRBV4-2,TGTGCCAGCAGCCAAGATCGAGGAGGAGGGAACATTCAGTACTTC,CASSQDRGGGNIQYF
TRBD1,TRBJ2-7,-,TRBV5-1,TGCGCCAGCAGCACAAGACAGGGGTTATCCTACGAGCAGTACTTC,CASSTRQGLSYEQYF
TRBD1,TRBJ1-5,-,TRBV6-4,TGTGCCAGCAGTTCAGGGGGCGGTCAGCCCCAGCATTTT,CASSSGGGQPQHF
-,TRBJ2-3,-,TRBV9,TGTGCCAGCAGCGTATCTTCTGGACTCAACACAGATACGCAGTATTTT,CASSVSSGLNTDTQYF
-,TRBJ1-5,-,TRBV7-2,TGTGCCAGCAGCTTAGCCGGGAAGCAGCCCCAGCATTTT,CASSLAGKQPQHF
TRBD1,TRBJ1-5,-,TRBV29-1,TGCAGCGCCCAGCTATGGACAGGGGAAGGGGGAAGGCAGCCCCAGCATTTT,CSAQLWTGEGGRQPQHF
-,TRBJ2-1,-,TRBV12-3/TRBV12-4,TGTGCCAGCAGTTTCAGGGACAATGAGCAGTTCTTC,CASSFRDNEQFF
TRBD1,TRBJ2-3,-,TRBV29-1,TGCAGCGGACAGGGGATGGGGGGCACAGATACGCAGTATTTT,CSGQGMGGTDTQYF
-,TRBJ2-7,-,TRBV18,TGTGCCAGCTCACCGAGCGCCAGCTTCGAGCAGTACTTC,CASSPSASFEQYF
TRBD1,TRBJ1-4,-,TRBV30,TGTGCCTGGGCCACGGGACAGGGGTCTGAAAAACTGTTTTTT,CAWATGQGSEKLFF
TRBD1,TRBJ2-3,-,TRBV27,TGTGCCAGCAGTTTCGGACAGGGGGGATTTGGCACAGATACGCAGTATTTT,CASSFGQGGFGTDTQYF
TRBD2,TRBJ2-3,-,TRBV27,TGTGCCAGCAGTTCCCCGGCTAGCGGTATTAGCACAGATACGCAGTATTTT,CASSSPASGISTDTQYF
-,TRBJ1-1,few,TRBV28,TGTGCCAGCAGTTGGGGGGGCGGCTTCCTAATGAACACTGAAGCTTTCTTT,CASSWGGGFLMNTEAFF
-,TRBJ2-3,-,TRBV5-1,TGCGCCAGCAGACAAAGGCCCGGGAGAAGCACAGATACGCAGTATTTT,CASRQRPGRSTDTQYF
TRBD1,TRBJ2-7,-,TRBV28,TGTGCCAGCAGTGTGCGACAGGGACGAATCGACGAGCAGTACTTC,CASSVRQGRIDEQYF
TRBD1,TRBJ1-1,-,TRBV3-1/TRBV3-2,TGTGCCAGCAGCCTTAATGACAGGGTCGGCACTGAAGCTTTCTTT,CASSLNDRVGTEAFF
-,TRBJ2-2,-,TRBV2,TGTGCCAGCAGTGTCCCCCAGGCCGGGGAGCTGTTTTTT,CASSVPQAGELFF
TRBD1,TRBJ2-7,-,TRBV18,TGTGCCAGCTCACAACCGGGACAGGGCACCTACGAGCAGTACTTC,CASSQPGQGTYEQYF
-,TRBJ1-3,-,TRBV18,TGTGCCAGCTCACCACCGAGGGGAGGAGGAAACACCATATATTTT,CASSPPRGGGNTIYF
TRBD2,TRBJ2-7,-,TRBV6-5,TGTGCCAGCACTCCTAGCGGGAGATCTTACGAGCAGTACTTC,CASTPSGRSYEQYF
-,TRBJ2-5,few,TRBV29-1,TGCAGCGTTATAGGTCGGGGGGAGACCCAGTACTTC,CSVIGRGETQYF
-,TRBJ2-6,-,TRBV29-1,TGCAGCGCTAATTCTGGGGCCAACGTCCTGACTTTC,CSANSGANVLTF
TRBD1,TRBJ1-1,-,TRBV6-1,TGTGCCAGCAGTGATGTGGGACAGGATATTGGAGCTTTCTTT,CASSDVGQDIGAFF
TRBD2,TRBJ2-5,-,TRBV28,TGTGCCAGCAGTTGGGCTAGCGGGAAGGCTTCAGAGACCCAGTACTTC,CASSWASGKASETQYF
TRBD1,TRBJ2-5,-,TRBV2,TGTGCCAGCAGTGGGTCACAGGGGCAGACCCAGTACTTC,CASSGSQGQTQYF
TRBD2,TRBJ2-3,once,TRBV24-1,TGTGCCACCAGTGACCCATCTAAAGCAGCGGGGGATAGCACAGATACGCAGTATTTT,CATSDPSKAAGDSTDTQYF
-,TRBJ1-3,-,TRBV5-1,TGCGCCAGCAGCTTGGCCTTCGACTTATACTCTGGAAACACCATATATTTT,CASSLAFDLYSGNTIYF
TRBD2,TRBJ2-1,-,TRBV10-2,TGCGCCAGCAGCGCTAGCGGGAGGGCCAGGGAGCAGTTCTTC,CASSASGRAREQFF